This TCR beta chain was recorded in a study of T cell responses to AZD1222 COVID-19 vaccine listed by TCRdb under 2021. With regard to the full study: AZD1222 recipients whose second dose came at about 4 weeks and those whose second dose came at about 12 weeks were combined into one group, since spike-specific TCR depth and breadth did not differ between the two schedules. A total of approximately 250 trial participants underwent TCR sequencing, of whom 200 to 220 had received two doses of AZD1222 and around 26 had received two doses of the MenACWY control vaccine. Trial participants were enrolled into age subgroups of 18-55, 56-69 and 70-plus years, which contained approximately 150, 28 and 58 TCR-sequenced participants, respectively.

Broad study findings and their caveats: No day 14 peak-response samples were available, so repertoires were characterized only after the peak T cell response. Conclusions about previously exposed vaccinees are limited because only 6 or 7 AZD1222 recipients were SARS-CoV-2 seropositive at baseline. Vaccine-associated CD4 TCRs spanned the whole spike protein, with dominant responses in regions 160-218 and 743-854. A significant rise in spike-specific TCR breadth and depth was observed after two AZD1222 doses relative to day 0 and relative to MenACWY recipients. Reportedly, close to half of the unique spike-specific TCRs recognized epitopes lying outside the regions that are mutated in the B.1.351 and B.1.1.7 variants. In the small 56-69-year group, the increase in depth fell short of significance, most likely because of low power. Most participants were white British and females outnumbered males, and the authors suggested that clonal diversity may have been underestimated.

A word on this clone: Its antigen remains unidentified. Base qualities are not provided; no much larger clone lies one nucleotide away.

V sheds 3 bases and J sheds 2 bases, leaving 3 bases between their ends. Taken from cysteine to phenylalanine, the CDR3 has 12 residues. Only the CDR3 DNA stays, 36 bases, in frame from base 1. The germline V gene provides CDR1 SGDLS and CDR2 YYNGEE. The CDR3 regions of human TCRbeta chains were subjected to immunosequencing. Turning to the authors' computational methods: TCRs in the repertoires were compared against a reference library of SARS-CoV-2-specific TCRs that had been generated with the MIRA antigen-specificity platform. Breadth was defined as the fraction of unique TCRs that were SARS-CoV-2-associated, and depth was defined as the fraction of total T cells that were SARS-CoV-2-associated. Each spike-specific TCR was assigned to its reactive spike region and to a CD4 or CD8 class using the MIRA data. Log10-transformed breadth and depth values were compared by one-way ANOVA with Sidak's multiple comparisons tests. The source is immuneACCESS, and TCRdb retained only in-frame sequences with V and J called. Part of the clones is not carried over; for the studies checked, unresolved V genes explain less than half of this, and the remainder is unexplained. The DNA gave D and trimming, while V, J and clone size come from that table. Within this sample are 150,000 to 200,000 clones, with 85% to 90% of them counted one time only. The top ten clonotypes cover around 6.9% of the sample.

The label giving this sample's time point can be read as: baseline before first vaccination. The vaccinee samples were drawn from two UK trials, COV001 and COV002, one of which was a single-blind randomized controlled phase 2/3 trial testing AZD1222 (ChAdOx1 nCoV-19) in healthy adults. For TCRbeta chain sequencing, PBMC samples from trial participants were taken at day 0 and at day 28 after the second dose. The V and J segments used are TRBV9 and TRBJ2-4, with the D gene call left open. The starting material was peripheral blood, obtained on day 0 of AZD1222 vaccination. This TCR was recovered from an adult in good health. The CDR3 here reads CASSGPKNIQYF. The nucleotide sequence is TGTGCCAGCAGCGGACCCAAAAACATTCAGTACTTC.